Listed below are T cell receptor beta chains from one sample, sequenced in a study of blood T cell repertoires in COVID-19. Method: immunoSEQ multiplex PCR; TCRdb's copy keeps in-frame clones and lacks some. The data show roughly 150,000 clones, about 86% seen once. Input material: peripheral blood. The receptor set was obtained from a woman of 80 years or more with acute or convalescent COVID-19. Each CDR3 is given with its conserved first and last residue. Fields, in order: D gene, V gene, clone size, J gene, CDR3 protein, CDR3 DNA. The D gene is left open where the match is weak. The size of a clone is reported for some rows only, either as once, few or many, or as a class for expanded clones.

>-|TRBV5-4|few|TRBJ1-2
CASREQGKNYGYTF
TGTGCCAGCAGAGAGCAGGGGAAGAACTATGGCTACACCTTC
>-|TRBV5-1|-|TRBJ2-3
CASSLTVNQGDTQYF
TGCGCCAGCAGCTTGACCGTCAATCAGGGGGATACGCAGTATTTT
>TRBD2|TRBV7-9|-|TRBJ2-3
CASSSQSLTSGSTDTQYF
TGTGCCAGCAGCTCTCAGTCCCTCACTAGCGGTAGCACAGATACGCAGTATTTT
>TRBD2|TRBV5-1|-|TRBJ2-7
CASKRGGTRDEQYF
TGCGCCAGCAAGCGGGGCGGGACTAGAGACGAGCAGTACTTC
>-|TRBV18|once|TRBJ1-2
CASSPLRETYGYTF
TGTGCCAGCTCACCACTACGCGAAACCTATGGCTACACCTTC
>TRBD1|TRBV6-2/TRBV6-3|-|TRBJ1-2
CASSDDRVGYTF
TGTGCCAGCAGTGACGACAGGGTTGGCTACACCTTC
>-|TRBV3-1/TRBV3-2|-|TRBJ2-3
CASSPTGSIADTQYF
TGTGCCAGCAGCCCGACGGGTAGCATCGCAGATACGCAGTATTTT
>-|TRBV9|-|TRBJ2-1
CASSVTGIYNEQFF
TGTGCCAGCAGCGTTACAGGGATTTACAATGAGCAGTTCTTC
>-|TRBV30|-|TRBJ2-7
CAWSVIQGSYEQYF
TGTGCCTGGAGTGTAATACAGGGCTCCTACGAGCAGTACTTC
>-|TRBV6-1|-|TRBJ1-2
CASSEARGYGYTF
TGTGCCAGCAGTGAAGCCCGGGGCTATGGCTACACCTTC
>-|TRBV27|-|TRBJ2-7
CASSLEAKTYEQYF
TGTGCCAGCAGTTTGGAGGCAAAAACCTACGAGCAGTACTTC
>TRBD1|TRBV7-7|once|TRBJ1-2
CASSPLGQRDGYTF
TGTGCTAGCAGCCCTCTGGGACAGAGAGATGGCTACACCTTC
>-|TRBV5-4|-|TRBJ1-2
CASSLVGRVYGYTF
TGTGCCAGCAGCTTGGTGGGCAGGGTGTATGGCTACACCTTC
>TRBD1|TRBV3-1/TRBV3-2|once|TRBJ2-2
CASSQGSGTGRLIGELFF
TGTGCCAGCAGCCAAGGATCGGGGACAGGGAGGCTAATCGGGGAGCTGTTTTTT
>TRBD1|TRBV19|-|TRBJ1-2
CASTLIGDRGPLGYGYTF
TGTGCCAGTACCCTGATAGGGGACAGGGGGCCTCTCGGCTATGGCTACACCTTC
>-|TRBV2|few|TRBJ2-7
CASTERRQDLSYEQYF
TGTGCCAGCACAGAGCGGCGACAGGACCTCTCCTACGAGCAGTACTTC
>-|TRBV28|-|TRBJ2-2
CASSSPGTPTGELFF
TGTGCCAGCAGTTCCCCCGGGACACCCACCGGGGAGCTGTTTTTT
>TRBD2|TRBV5-4|-|TRBJ2-7
CASSFATGTTYEQYF
TGTGCCAGCAGCTTTGCGACTGGGACTACCTACGAGCAGTACTTC
>-|TRBV27|few|TRBJ2-5
CASSLTDNRQETQYF
TGTGCCAGCAGTTTAACGGACAACCGTCAAGAGACCCAGTACTTC
>-|TRBV7-2|-|TRBJ2-7
CASSLSGRRDEQYF
TGTGCCAGCAGCTTATCAGGCAGACGCGACGAGCAGTACTTC
>TRBD1|TRBV5-1|once|TRBJ1-2
CASRQTPTGAANYGYTF
TGCGCCAGCAGACAAACGCCGACAGGGGCTGCTAACTATGGCTACACCTTC
>TRBD2|TRBV18|-|TRBJ2-4
CASSAGPGLAGGSKYF
TGTGCCAGCTCGGCGGGACCGGGACTAGCGGGAGGGTCGAAGTACTTC
>-|TRBV5-6|-|TRBJ1-2
CASSLVQGQGGYTF
TGTGCCAGCAGCTTGGTCCAGGGCCAAGGGGGCTACACCTTC
>-|TRBV6-5|-|TRBJ2-7
CASSYSELGSEQYF
TGTGCCAGCAGTTACTCGGAACTAGGGTCCGAGCAGTACTTC
>-|TRBV21-1|-|TRBJ1-2
CASSKGTEQGALYGYTF
TGTGCCAGCAGCAAAGGAACTGAACAGGGGGCCCTCTATGGCTACACCTTC
>TRBD1|TRBV10-3|-|TRBJ1-5
CAISGGQGNQPQHF
TGTGCCATCAGTGGGGGACAGGGCAATCAGCCCCAGCATTTT
>TRBD1|TRBV6-5|once|TRBJ2-4
CASKTQGAKNIQYF
TGTGCCAGCAAAACACAGGGGGCCAAAAACATTCAGTACTTC
>-|TRBV11-3|-|TRBJ1-4
CASSLVAVHNEKLFF
TGTGCCAGCAGCTTAGTTGCGGTCCATAATGAAAAACTGTTTTTT
>TRBD1|TRBV27|-|TRBJ2-6
CASSLHGQGKTGANVLTF
TGTGCCAGCAGTTTACACGGACAGGGAAAAACTGGGGCCAACGTCCTGACTTTC
>TRBD1|TRBV7-2|few|TRBJ1-6
CASSLAGTGGLPRNSPLHF
TGTGCCAGCAGCTTAGCAGGGACAGGGGGCCTACCGCGTAATTCACCCCTCCACTTT
>-|TRBV18|-|TRBJ1-4
CASSAGSGNNEKLFF
TGTGCCAGCTCAGCAGGTTCGGGAAATAATGAAAAACTGTTTTTT
>TRBD1|TRBV3-1/TRBV3-2|-|TRBJ1-1
CASSRSQGAAAFF
TGTGCCAGCAGCCGATCACAGGGGGCGGCAGCTTTCTTT
>-|TRBV9|-|TRBJ2-6
CASSVGAGANVLTF
TGTGCCAGCAGCGTAGGGGCAGGGGCCAACGTCCTGACTTTC
>TRBD1|TRBV5-4|-|TRBJ2-7
CASSLDGTGAYEQYF
TGTGCCAGCAGCTTGGATGGGACAGGGGCCTACGAGCAGTACTTC
>TRBD1|TRBV5-4|-|TRBJ1-2
CASSFGQGAGYGYTF
TGTGCCAGCAGCTTCGGACAGGGGGCGGGCTATGGCTACACCTTC
>-|TRBV11-2|once|TRBJ1-5
CASSFDPTGNQPQHF
TGTGCCAGCAGCTTCGATCCAACGGGCAATCAGCCCCAGCATTTT
>TRBD2|TRBV7-9|-|TRBJ2-7
CASSLIAGGLHDEQYF
TGTGCCAGCAGCCTAATAGCGGGAGGGTTGCATGACGAGCAGTACTTC
>-|TRBV9|-|TRBJ1-2
CASSVGADGYYGYTF
TGTGCCAGCAGCGTAGGGGCAGACGGTTACTATGGCTACACCTTC
>-|TRBV13|few|TRBJ1-4
CASSIRGNEKLFF
TGTGCCAGCAGCATCCGGGGGAATGAAAAACTGTTTTTT
>TRBD1|TRBV5-1|-|TRBJ1-2
CASSLATGGGGYTF
TGCGCCAGCAGCTTGGCCACAGGGGGCGGGGGCTACACCTTC
>-|TRBV3-1/TRBV3-2|few|TRBJ1-2
CASSPPTGGYTF
TGTGCCAGCAGCCCTCCCACGGGTGGCTACACCTTC